This T cell receptor (beta chain) was observed in a study of early T cells in non-severe SARS-CoV-2 infection. This clonotype came up many times. The CDR3 contains 16 residues. The V and J ends lost 4 bases and 2 bases, in that order; junction bases with no gene match: 11. Germline CDR1 reads SNHLY; CDR2 reads FYNNEI. One entry per CDR3 protein results from TCRdb running MiXCR on the 5' RACE reads. The repertoire consists of tens of thousands of distinct CDR3 sequences, with over 13% occurring once and the leading ten covering 3%. The receptor comes from an adult who was a healthcare worker with PCR-confirmed SARS-CoV-2 infection or an uninfected control (not recorded which). Sequencing input: whole blood. V usage is TRBV2 and J usage is TRBJ2-7; 7 nucleotides align to TRBD1. The CDR3 spells CASSAMGTATTYEQYF. The CDR3 DNA is TGTGCCAGCAGTGCAATGGGGACAGCGACAACCTACGAGCAGTACTTC.